These 22 T cell receptor beta chains were sequenced from one sample in a study of early T cells in non-severe SARS-CoV-2 infection. MiXCR, run by TCRdb on the 5' RACE reads, gives a single entry per CDR3 protein. The sample includes approximately 35,000 distinct CDR3 sequences, less than 5.5% of them seen just once. Sequenced: whole blood. The receptors here all came from an adult who was a healthcare worker with PCR-confirmed SARS-CoV-2 infection or an uninfected control (not recorded which).

At least ten counts were recorded for this clonotype. This rearrangement joins TRBV11-2 to TRBJ1-1; D may be TRBD1 (6 bases). The CDR3 consists of 13 residues. Per the germline V gene, CDR1 is SGHAT and CDR2 is FQNNGV. Trimming pared 5 bases from V and 5 bases from J, leaving 12 bases between. The CDR3, as DNA: TGTGCCAGCAGCAAACAGGGAGAGACTGAAGCTTTCTTT. It is translated as CASSKQGETEAFF.

This clonotype has just a few counts. V is TRBV19 and J is TRBJ2-4; a weak D match, TRBD2 (6 bases). CDR3 length: 13 amino acids. The V end lost 4 bases, the J end lost 8 bases, and 12 bases lay between the germline ends. Germline loops: CDR1 LNHDA, CDR2 SQIVND (reference sequence). DNA for the CDR3: TGTGCCAGTAGTAAACTAGCAAGCGACATTCAGTACTTC. Protein: CASSKLASDIQYF.

There are a few counts of this clonotype. This rearrangement joins TRBV11-2 to TRBJ1-1, with D hard to call. Trimming left V 5 bases short and J 3 bases short, with 10 bases between. This CDR3 comprises 13 residues. CDR1 is SGHAT and CDR2 is FQNNGV in the germline V gene. The CDR3 here is CASSPWSDTEAFF. CDR3 nucleotide sequence: TGTGCCAGCAGCCCATGGAGCGACACTGAAGCTTTCTTT.

This clonotype was seen repeatedly, ten times or more. The CDR3 here is CASSQGGGRYTDTQYF. The CDR3 nucleotides are TGTGCCAGCAGCCAGGGAGGCGGACGCTACACAGATACGCAGTATTTT. The chain uses TRBV7-2 and TRBJ2-3; D is possibly TRBD2 (6 bases). The CDR3 length is 16 residues. V lost 5 bases to trimming and J lost 2 bases, with 17 bases between them. From germline, CDR1 is SGHTA and CDR2 FQGNSA.

The chain employs TRBV9 and TRBJ2-5, with D possibly being TRBD2 (5 bases). This CDR3 region has 16 residues. Germline CDR1 SGDLS, CDR2 YYNGEE. Trimming removed 0 bases from V and 1 base from J, with 13 bases in between. The CDR3: CASSVALEEPQETQYF. CDR3 bases: TGTGCCAGCAGCGTAGCTTTGGAGGAGCCCCAAGAGACCCAGTACTTC.

V gene TRBV20-1 combines with J gene TRBJ2-7; perhaps D is TRBD1 or TRBD2 (5 bases each). The V gene lost 6 bases and the J gene lost 2 bases, with 17 bases spanning the gap. CDR1 DFQATT and CDR2 SNEGSKA come from the germline V gene (reference sequence). The CDR3 contains 14 residues. Written as DNA, the CDR3 is TGCAGTGCCGGGGCGTGGACTGCTACCTACGAGCAGTACTTC. Residues: CSAGAWTATYEQYF.

This clonotype was found many times. The rearrangement uses TRBV20-1 and TRBJ1-5, with TRBD1 matching over 9 bases. The CDR3 has 17 amino acids. The junction had 10 bases not matched to a gene; V was cut back by 3 bases and J by 1 base. Germline-derived CDR1 and CDR2 are DFQATT and SNEGSKA (reference sequence). The CDR3 DNA is TGCAGTGCTAGCGGGACAGGGCGCTTGTTAAGCAATCAGCCCCAGCATTTT. Translating it yields CSASGTGRLLSNQPQHF.

This clonotype was found many times. The V gene is TRBV5-1, the J gene TRBJ2-5; TRBD2 is a possible D gene (6 bases). Trimming took off 3 bases at V and 1 base at J, with 7 bases between the two ends. This CDR3 has 13 residues. Per the germline V gene, CDR1 is SGHRS and CDR2 is YFSETQ. CDR3 region: CASSSGVQETQYF. In DNA, the CDR3 is TGCGCCAGCAGCTCGGGGGTCCAAGAGACCCAGTACTTC.

This clonotype was counted ten times or more. V usage is TRBV5-4 and J usage is TRBJ2-3; D could derive from TRBD1 or TRBD2 (5 bases each). The CDR3 consists of 17 residues. Germline loops: CDR1 SGHNT, CDR2 YYREEE (reference sequence). V was trimmed by 6 bases and J by 4 bases, leaving 24 bases between them. The CDR3 loop is CASIDSQGTNPADTQYF. CDR3 DNA sequence: TGTGCCAGCATCGACTCACAAGGGACGAATCCCGCAGATACGCAGTATTTT. Using reference TRBV5-4 and TRBJ2-3 for the parts outside the CDR3, the full variable domain is ETGVTQSPTHLIKTRGQQVTLRCSSQSGHNTVSWYQQALGQGPQFIFQYYREEENGRGNFPPRFSGLQFPNYSSELNVNALELDDSALYLCASIDSQGTNPADTQYFGPGTRLTVL.

Remarks on this clonotype: A much bigger clone sits one base away, suggesting this may be a read error. This chain joins TRBV13 and TRBJ1-6; TRBD1 might be the D (5 bases). This CDR3 has 15 residues. V lost 1 base, J lost 8 bases, and 12 bases lay in between. Germline-derived CDR1 and CDR2 are PRHDT and FYEKMQ (reference sequence). The CDR3 spells CASSLAGARDSPLHF. As DNA, the CDR3 is TGTGCCAGCAGCTTAGCCGGGGCGAGGGATTCACCCCTCCACTTT.

The sample holds many counts of this clonotype. The V and J genes are TRBV12-3 or TRBV12-4 and TRBJ1-2; D might be TRBD1 (6 bases). This CDR3 contains 14 residues. V dropped 6 bases and J dropped 0 bases, with 11 bases sitting between them. This CDR3 reads CASRFGQSNYGYTF. The CDR3 DNA reads TGTGCCAGCAGGTTTGGACAGTCTAACTATGGCTACACCTTC.

In its sample, this clonotype was seen a few times. This chain uses TRBV20-1 with TRBJ1-2; D not resolved. This CDR3 spans 12 amino acids. The V end was cut by 0 bases, the J end by 3 bases, with 5 bases between. Germline V gene sequence: CDR1 DFQATT, CDR2 SNEGSKA (reference sequence). In DNA, the CDR3 is TGCAGTGCTAGAGACATATACTATGGCTACACCTTC. Translation: CSARDIYYGYTF.

This clonotype occurred many times. V is TRBV27 and J is TRBJ2-2; the D gene could be TRBD1 or TRBD2 (6 bases each). CDR1 is MNHEY, CDR2 SMNVEV, per germline (reference sequence). Between the trimmed V and J ends, which lost 5 bases and 4 bases, there was a span of 29 bases. The CDR3 extends over 20 amino acids. The CDR3 spells CASSPYILGARGSRTGELFF. The CDR3 nucleotides read TGTGCCAGCAGTCCCTACATTCTGGGGGCGCGGGGTAGTCGCACCGGGGAGCTGTTTTTT.

This clonotype has a count of ten or more. The chain employs TRBV6-2 or TRBV6-3 and TRBJ1-1; 7 bases are a match to TRBD1. Trimming removed 3 bases from V and 4 bases from J; junction bases left unmatched: 2. This CDR3 has 13 residues. From germline, CDR1 is MNHEY and CDR2 SVGEGT. The CDR3 reads CASSYSGGTEAFF. CDR3 in DNA: TGTGCCAGCAGTTATTCAGGGGGCACTGAAGCTTTCTTT.

This clonotype was observed a few times. The chain uses TRBV27 and TRBJ1-6, with unresolved D. This CDR3 region has 14 residues. Per germline, CDR1 MNHEY and CDR2 SMNVEV (reference sequence). With 6 bases removed from V and 1 base from J, the gap between germline ends came to 7 bases. The CDR3 spells CASRGQSYNSPLHF. The CDR3, as DNA: TGTGCCAGCAGAGGGCAGTCCTATAATTCACCCCTCCACTTT.

This clonotype appeared many times. This rearrangement joins TRBV3-1 to TRBJ1-1; D not resolved. Germline V lookup: CDR1 LGHDT, CDR2 YNNKEL (reference sequence). The CDR3 length is 12 residues. V lost 2 bases, J lost 3 bases, and 4 bases lay in between. The CDR3 nucleotides read TGTGCCAGCAGCCAATACGACACTGAAGCTTTCTTT. This encodes CASSQYDTEAFF.

There are many counts of this clonotype. The chain recombines TRBV11-3 with TRBJ2-3; TRBD2 matches 12 bases. The CDR3 contains 17 residues. The V gene end was trimmed by 1 base and the J gene end by 3 bases; junction bases not matched to a gene: 5. Germline V gene sequence: CDR1 SGHNT, CDR2 YENEEA. The CDR3 DNA sequence: TGTGCCAGCAGCTTAGGGCTAGCGGGGGGGCCTACAGATACGCAGTATTTT. Protein sequence: CASSLGLAGGPTDTQYF.

V usage is TRBV11-2 and J usage is TRBJ1-4; D not resolved. The CDR3 contains 16 residues. CDR1 and CDR2 from the germline V gene are SGHAT and FQNNGV. V lost 2 bases and J lost 0, with 10 bases in between. The CDR3, as DNA: TGTGCCAGCAGCTTAATCGGCCTCGCAACTAATGAAAAACTGTTTTTT. It encodes CASSLIGLATNEKLFF.

The chain links TRBV5-5 to TRBJ2-7, with 7 bases that match TRBD2. V shed 3 bases, J shed 6 bases, and the junction held 6 bases outside the gene matches. This CDR3 contains 13 residues. Germline V gives CDR1 SGHKS, CDR2 YYEKEE (reference sequence). The CDR3 DNA follows: TGTGCCAGCAGCTCCGGGGGAGGGAGCGAGCAGTACTTC. Translating it yields CASSSGGGSEQYF. Looking up the rest from reference TRBV5-5 and TRBJ2-7 gives the full variable domain: DAGVTQSPTHLIKTRGQQVTLRCSPISGHKSVSWYQQVLGQGPQFIFQYYEKEERGRGNFPDRFSARQFPNYSSELNVNALLLGDSALYLCASSSGGGSEQYFGPGTRLTVT.

V is TRBV9 and J is TRBJ2-1; either TRBD1 or TRBD2 may supply D (5 bases each). This CDR3 is 14 amino acids long. V gave up 4 bases and J gave up 7 bases, with 15 bases separating them. From germline, CDR1 is SGDLS and CDR2 YYNGEE. The CDR3 protein is CASSPKGPGNEQFF. CDR3 nucleotides: TGTGCCAGCAGCCCAAAGGGGCCGGGGAATGAGCAGTTCTTC.

This clonotype has a count of ten or more. J is TRBJ2-5 and V is TRBV7-6, with 7 bases aligning to TRBD1. This CDR3 is 17 amino acids long. Germline values: CDR1 SGHVS, CDR2 FNYEAQ. With 4 bases clipped from V and 4 bases from J, the junction kept 15 bases outside the gene matches. The CDR3 sequence is CASSSPTGSVVGETQYF. In DNA form, the CDR3 reads TGTGCCAGCAGCTCCCCGACAGGGTCGGTCGTAGGAGAGACCCAGTACTTC.

This clonotype turned up a few times. V usage is TRBV18 and J usage is TRBJ1-1; TRBD1 matches 7 bases. This CDR3 spans 16 amino acids. V lost 3 bases to trimming and J lost 2 bases; unmatched junction nucleotides: 9. CDR1 and CDR2 from the germline V gene are KGHSH and LQKENI. The CDR3 loop is CASSPPDDRANTEAFF. The CDR3 coding sequence is TGTGCCAGCTCACCCCCGGACGACAGGGCTAACACTGAAGCTTTCTTT.